The 27 T cell receptor beta chains presented below share a single source sample, sequenced in a study of response to subunit inactivated influenza vaccine. Using its own MiXCR run on the RT-PCR reads, TCRdb lists one record per CDR3 protein. The sample includes about 480,000 distinct CDR3 sequences, around 13% of them seen just once. The sequences come from PBMCs from blood, collected roughly 46 days after vaccination. The receptors were sampled from a man aged 50-59 years who received an inactivated influenza vaccine.

The V and J genes are TRBV4-3 and TRBJ2-1, with 10 bases aligning to TRBD2. The CDR3 spans 17 residues. V shed 1 base, J shed 7 bases, and the junction held 10 bases outside the gene matches. Germline V gives CDR1 LGHNA, CDR2 YSLEER. This chain's CDR3 is CASSQGSPSGSLNEQFF. DNA for the CDR3: TGCGCCAGCAGCCAAGGGAGCCCTAGCGGGAGTTTGAATGAGCAGTTCTTC.

The CDR3, as DNA: TGCAGCGTTGAACTTAGGCTACAAGAGACCCAGTACTTC. Translating gives CSVELRLQETQYF. The rearrangement links TRBV29-1 to TRBJ2-5; D is uncertain. CDR1 and CDR2 from the germline V gene are SQVTM and ANQGSEA. There are 13 residues in the CDR3. The V end lost 2 bases, the J end lost 2 bases, and 9 bases lay between the germline ends.

The chain combines TRBV12-3 or TRBV12-4 with TRBJ2-7; 8 bases fit TRBD1. V lost 6 bases to trimming and J lost 6 bases; unmatched junction nucleotides: 10. The CDR3 has 14 amino acids. This chain's CDR3 is CASRSRTGYGEQYF. CDR3 coding DNA: TGTGCCAGCAGATCCCGGACAGGGTACGGCGAGCAGTACTTC.

This clonotype was seen only a few times. J is TRBJ1-1 and V is TRBV20-1, with D unresolved. The V and J ends lost 5 bases and 1 base respectively, with 17 bases between them. The CDR3 runs to 15 residues. Germline CDR1 reads DFQATT; CDR2 reads SNEGSKA (reference sequence). CDR3 bases: TGCAGTGCTCCCAGACACGGACTGAGGAACACTGAAGCTTTCTTT. Translated: CSAPRHGLRNTEAFF.

This clonotype was counted only a few times. The chain recombines TRBV7-2 with TRBJ2-1, with TRBD2 identical over 8 bases. Germline values: CDR1 SGHTA, CDR2 FQGNSA. V was clipped by 6 bases and J by 4 bases; unmatched bases: 8. CDR3 length: 15 amino acids. The CDR3 bases are TGTGCCAGCAGGACTGCGGGGGGTCCTTACAATGAGCAGTTCTTC. It translates to CASRTAGGPYNEQFF.

The chain links TRBV7-9 to TRBJ2-3; TRBD2 agrees at 8 bases. The CDR3 runs to 16 residues. In germline, CDR1 is SEHNR, CDR2 FQNEAQ (reference sequence). Trimming took 0 bases from V and 1 from J; bases not matched to a gene: 3. CDR3 sequence: CASSLALREGTDTQYF. The DNA for the CDR3 is TGTGCCAGCAGCTTAGCGTTGCGGGAGGGCACAGATACGCAGTATTTT.

The chain has TRBV12-3 or TRBV12-4 and TRBJ2-7; maybe TRBD2 (6 bases). Trimming pared 7 bases from V and 2 bases from J, leaving 21 bases between. The CDR3 runs 16 residues. The CDR3 loop reads CASTPMLGLTPYEQYF. For the CDR3, the DNA is TGTGCCAGCACCCCCATGTTGGGACTCACCCCCTACGAGCAGTACTTC.

The gene calls are TRBV5-1 and TRBJ2-7, with 8 bases fitting TRBD1. Trimming at V came to 3 bases and at J to 1 base, leaving 6 bases not matched to a gene. The CDR3 runs to 15 residues. Germline V gene sequence: CDR1 SGHRS, CDR2 YFSETQ. The CDR3 region is CASSYGTGPSYEQYF. In nucleotides, the CDR3 is TGCGCCAGCAGCTACGGGACAGGACCTTCCTACGAGCAGTACTTC.

As DNA, the CDR3 is TGTGCCAGCAGTGGGAGAGCCTCCTACGAGCAGTACTTC. Protein: CASSGRASYEQYF. The V gene is TRBV6-1, the J gene TRBJ2-7; D uncertain. Germline V gene sequence: CDR1 MNHNS, CDR2 SASEGT. The V end lost 4 bases, the J end lost 0 bases, and 7 bases lay between the germline ends. The CDR3 loop spans 13 amino acids.

The rearrangement uses TRBV24-1 and TRBJ2-1; 12 nucleotides agree with TRBD2. The junction had 5 bases not matched to a gene; V was cut back by 6 bases and J by 9 bases. This CDR3 region has 14 residues. The germline V gene encodes CDR1 KGHDR and CDR2 SFDVKD. The CDR3 sequence: CATSSLAGGPEQFF. The CDR3 bases are TGTGCCACCAGTTCCCTAGCGGGAGGGCCTGAGCAGTTCTTC.

Points on this clonotype: A read error may explain this, as a much larger clone is one base away. In DNA form, the CDR3 reads TGCAGTCCTAGAGACGTAGGGACGAGCTCCTACGAGCAGTACTTC. Translated, it gives CSPRDVGTSSYEQYF. V usage is TRBV20-1 and J usage is TRBJ2-7; D might be TRBD1 or TRBD2, each matching 5 bases. CDR3 length: 15 residues. The germline V gene has CDR1 DFQATT and CDR2 SNEGSKA (reference sequence).

The CDR3 loop is CSARTDSNQPQHF. The CDR3 region has the DNA TGCAGTGCTAGGACGGATAGCAATCAGCCCCAGCATTTT. This chain connects TRBV20-1 to TRBJ1-5; D call uncertain. The CDR3 sequence is 13 residues long. CDR1 and CDR2 from the germline V gene are DFQATT and SNEGSKA (reference sequence). V lost 3 bases and J 0 bases, leaving 6 bases between the germline ends.

This clonotype was counted a few times. The CDR3 protein is CASSQTRQHTDTQYF. The CDR3 DNA sequence: TGTGCCAGCAGCCAAACGCGGCAGCACACAGATACGCAGTATTTT. The rearrangement joins TRBV3-1 to TRBJ2-3; D remains ambiguous. Trimming stripped 2 bases from V and 2 bases from J, with 11 bases between. The CDR3 loop spans 15 amino acids. CDR1 and CDR2 (germline): LGHDT, YNNKEL (reference sequence).

This chain uses TRBV5-1 with TRBJ2-3, with 10 positions matching TRBD2. There are 16 residues in the CDR3. The ends lost 2 bases at V and 1 base at J; junction bases unmatched: 4. Germline V gives CDR1 SGHRS, CDR2 YFSETQ. CDR3 loop: CASSFSGTSGTDTQYF. The CDR3 nucleotides are TGCGCCAGCAGCTTTTCCGGGACTAGCGGCACAGATACGCAGTATTTT.

This clonotype was recorded at least ten times. V is TRBV20-1 and J is TRBJ2-3, with TRBD2 as a possible D gene (5 bases). Germline lookup yields CDR1 DFQATT and CDR2 SNEGSKA (reference sequence). Trimming cost V 3 bases and J 5 bases, with 12 bases left between them. This CDR3 is built from 13 residues. The CDR3 DNA follows: TGCAGTGCTAGCGGGAATCGGTTAGATACGCAGTATTTT. Its protein product is CSASGNRLDTQYF.

The table lists this clonotype with a few counts. The chain is built from TRBV11-2 and TRBJ2-1; D uncertain. There are 15 residues in the CDR3. Germline V gives CDR1 SGHAT, CDR2 FQNNGV. V was pared by 5 bases and J by 0 bases, with 11 bases between. The CDR3 spells CASSLDWGSYNEQFF. DNA for the CDR3: TGTGCCAGCAGCCTTGACTGGGGCTCCTACAATGAGCAGTTCTTC.

This clonotype was seen many times. The V and J genes are TRBV6-5 and TRBJ2-7, with D hard to call. V dropped 0 bases and J dropped 7 bases, with 13 bases sitting between them. The CDR3 consists of 14 residues. Germline V gene sequence: CDR1 MNHEY, CDR2 SVGAGI. Here the CDR3 reads CASSYSMGRMEQYF. The CDR3 coding sequence is TGTGCCAGCAGTTACTCGATGGGAAGGATGGAGCAGTACTTC.

This clonotype has a handful of counts. This sequence joins TRBV20-1 and TRBJ2-7; 8 positions agree with TRBD1. With 4 bases clipped from V and 6 bases from J, the junction kept 11 bases outside the gene matches. CDR3 length: 14 residues. Germline CDR1 reads DFQATT; CDR2 reads SNEGSKA (reference sequence). CDR3 sequence (DNA): TGCAGTGCTAACCGCCGTGACAGGGGTGTCGAGCAGTACTTC. Residues: CSANRRDRGVEQYF.

This clonotype has only a few counts. The chain uses TRBV20-1 and TRBJ1-5; D might be TRBD1 (5 bases). The germline V gene has CDR1 DFQATT and CDR2 SNEGSKA (reference sequence). The germline V and J ends were trimmed by 1 base and 3 bases, with 10 bases remaining between them. This CDR3 is 14 amino acids long. CDR3 amino acids: CSARGRGYNQPQHF. The CDR3 DNA is TGCAGTGCTAGAGGTAGGGGCTACAATCAGCCCCAGCATTTT.

V is TRBV25-1 and J is TRBJ2-5, with TRBD2 matching over 7 bases. The CDR3 has 15 amino acids. The J segment lost 4 bases and the V segment lost 1 base, leaving 6 bases of the junction unmatched. Germline V lookup: CDR1 MGHDK, CDR2 SYGVNS. The CDR3 sequence is CASSEFSGGGETQYF. The CDR3 nucleotides are TGTGCCAGCAGTGAATTCTCGGGGGGAGGAGAGACCCAGTACTTC. The entire variable domain, with the rest obtained from reference TRBV25-1 and TRBJ2-5, is as follows: EADIYQTPRYLVIGTGKKITLECSQTMGHDKMYWYQQDPGMELHLIHYSYGVNSTEKGDLSSESTVSRIRTEHFPLTLESARPSHTSQYLCASSEFSGGGETQYFGPGTRLLVL.

This clonotype has more than one count but fewer than ten. V usage is TRBV20-1 and J usage is TRBJ1-6; D not certain. The CDR3 has 14 residues. Germline lookup yields CDR1 DFQATT and CDR2 SNEGSKA (reference sequence). V lost 2 bases and J 4 bases, leaving 9 bases between the germline ends. CDR3 DNA sequence: TGCAGTGCTAGAATACCCGAATATAATTCACCCCTCCACTTT. Protein sequence: CSARIPEYNSPLHF.

The chain recombines TRBV29-1 with TRBJ2-7; 10 nucleotides line up with TRBD1. Trimming took 2 bases from V and 5 from J; bases not matched to a gene: 12. CDR1 and CDR2 from the germline V gene are SQVTM and ANQGSEA. The CDR3 runs to 16 residues. The CDR3 reads CSVEIRTGGSQDEQYF. The CDR3 bases are TGCAGCGTTGAAATAAGGACAGGGGGTTCACAAGACGAGCAGTACTTC.

The sample holds a few counts of this clonotype. The chain joins TRBV25-1 to TRBJ2-5, with no clear D. Germline V gives CDR1 MGHDK, CDR2 SYGVNS. The CDR3 runs to 12 residues. Trimming removed 5 bases at V and 4 bases at J, with 8 bases between. As DNA, the CDR3 is TGTGCCAGCAGTCCGGACGGAGAGACCCAGTACTTC. Its protein product is CASSPDGETQYF.

V and J are TRBV2 and TRBJ2-3; 9 positions agree with TRBD2. V was pared by 11 bases and J by 5 bases, with 11 bases of the junction left unmatched. The CDR3 length is 14 residues. Germline values: CDR1 SNHLY, CDR2 FYNNEI. CDR3 nucleotide sequence: TGTGCCGGCCGAAGAGCGGGGGGCTTAGATACGCAGTATTTT. This translates into CAGRRAGGLDTQYF.

This clonotype was detected a few times. The chain combines TRBV7-8 with TRBJ2-5; possibly TRBD2 for D (5 bases). V was shortened by 6 bases and J by 2 bases, with 16 bases between the two germline ends. CDR3 length: 15 residues. Germline assignment: CDR1 SGHVS and CDR2 FQNEAQ. The CDR3 region is CASSQTPRGQETQYF. The CDR3 DNA reads TGTGCCAGCAGTCAAACCCCGCGAGGGCAAGAGACCCAGTACTTC.

In this sample, this clonotype turned up a few times. The chain carries TRBV20-1 and TRBJ2-2; D gene uncertain. The CDR3 sequence is 12 residues long. The germline V gene has CDR1 DFQATT and CDR2 SNEGSKA (reference sequence). Trimming removed 2 bases at V and 5 bases at J, with 6 bases between. CDR3 DNA: TGCAGTGCTAGATTAACTACCGGGGAGCTGTTTTTT. It yields the protein CSARLTTGELFF.

V is TRBV20-1 and J is TRBJ2-7; tentatively, D is TRBD2 (7 bases). Germline loops: CDR1 DFQATT, CDR2 SNEGSKA (reference sequence). Trimming cost V 6 bases and J 3 bases, with 18 bases left between them. This CDR3 spans 14 amino acids. The CDR3 DNA is TGCAGTGCCTGGGTTCGAGGGGGGGGCTACGAGCAGTACTTC. It yields the protein CSAWVRGGGYEQYF.